Listed here are 22 T cell receptor beta chains from one sample, sequenced in a study of T-cell memory formation after mild COVID-19. A single record per CDR3 protein comes from TCRdb applying MiXCR to the 5' RACE reads. This table holds about 110,000 distinct CDR3 sequences, around 11% found once. What was sequenced was PBMCs or a T cell subset sorted from them (not recorded which). The origin of the receptors is an adult woman who had mild COVID-19 (a few samples of this study predate the infection). Cell type and time point are not known.

This chain connects TRBV7-8 to TRBJ1-5, with D uncertain. CDR3 length: 16 residues. The V end was cut by 2 bases, the J end by 6 bases, with 17 bases between. Germline lookup yields CDR1 SGHVS and CDR2 FQNEAQ. CDR3 amino acids: CASSLSSGFGSQPQHF. DNA for the CDR3: TGTGCCAGCAGCTTATCATCCGGGTTTGGTAGTCAGCCCCAGCATTTT.

This sequence joins TRBV27 and TRBJ2-5; 7 bases agree with TRBD2. CDR1 MNHEY and CDR2 SMNVEV come from the germline V gene (reference sequence). The ends lost 2 bases at V and 4 bases at J; junction bases unmatched: 7. This CDR3 region has 15 residues. The CDR3 DNA follows: TGTGCCAGCAGTTTAAATGGGAGGGCTAGAGAGACCCAGTACTTC. This translates into CASSLNGRARETQYF.

This clonotype was seen only a few times. The CDR3 loop reads CASSLLQLADKSYEQYF. In DNA, the CDR3 is TGCGCCAGCAGCTTGCTCCAACTAGCGGATAAATCCTACGAGCAGTACTTC. V usage is TRBV5-1 and J usage is TRBJ2-7, with 8 bases fitting TRBD2. The CDR3 is made up of 17 amino acids. Germline trimming cut 1 base from V and 1 base from J; bases unmatched to any gene: 10. From germline, CDR1 is SGHRS and CDR2 YFSETQ.

Many counts were recorded for this clonotype. The chain joins TRBV7-9 to TRBJ2-1; D is ambiguous. CDR1 is SEHNR and CDR2 is FQNEAQ in the germline V gene (reference sequence). Between the trimmed V and J ends, which lost 4 bases and 5 bases, there was a span of 0 bases. The CDR3 has 10 amino acids. CDR3 DNA sequence: TGTGCCAGCAGCTACAATGAGCAGTTCTTC. Amino acids: CASSYNEQFF.

The chain recombines TRBV6-4 with TRBJ2-1; 10 bases match TRBD2. The CDR3 length is 14 residues. From germline, CDR1 is MRHNA and CDR2 SNTAGT. The V and J ends lost 4 bases and 5 bases, in that order; junction bases with no gene match: 2. The CDR3 DNA is TGTGCCAGCAGTGGACTAGCGGGCAACAATGAGCAGTTCTTC. It encodes CASSGLAGNNEQFF.

This clonotype was counted between two and nine times. CDR3 residues: CASSVDGPYEQYF. The CDR3, as DNA: TGTGCCAGCAGCGTAGACGGGCCCTACGAGCAGTACTTC. The V call is TRBV9, the J call TRBJ2-7; D gene unclear. The V end lost 0 bases, the J end lost 2 bases, and 6 bases lay between the germline ends. Germline loops: CDR1 SGDLS, CDR2 YYNGEE. The CDR3 consists of 13 residues. The full variable domain, in which reference TRBV9 and TRBJ2-7 provide the parts outside the CDR3, is DSGVTQTPKHLITATGQRVTLRCSPRSGDLSVYWYQQSLDQGLQFLIQYYNGEERAKGNILERFSAQQFPDLHSELNLSSLELGDSALYFCASSVDGPYEQYFGPGTRLTVT.

The genes are TRBV5-6 and TRBJ2-7; D unresolved. CDR3 length equals 17 residues. The V gene's germline CDR1 is SGHDT and CDR2 YYEEEE. V shed 0 bases and J shed 3 bases, with 19 bases lying between them. CDR3 in DNA: TGTGCCAGCAGCTTGGTGGCGGCATCAGGCAGGAGCTACGAGCAGTACTTC. Protein: CASSLVAASGRSYEQYF.

This clonotype was counted only a few times. The gene calls are TRBV4-2 and TRBJ2-1, with D possibly called TRBD1 or TRBD2 (5 bases each). V was cut by 0 bases and J by 6 bases, with 15 bases left in between. Germline V CDR1 and CDR2: LGHNA, YNFKEQ. The CDR3 extends over 16 amino acids. CDR3 sequence reads: CASSQESMGPTNEQFF. CDR3 DNA: TGTGCCAGCAGCCAAGAAAGTATGGGACCGACCAATGAGCAGTTCTTC.

This clonotype was seen only a few times. The chain employs TRBV12-3 or TRBV12-4 and TRBJ1-1, with D uncertain. CDR3 length: 16 residues. V was pared by 5 bases and J by 0 bases, with 16 bases between. CDR3 coding DNA: TGTGCCAGCAGTGCCCCGGCGGGAAGGATGAACACTGAAGCTTTCTTT. Encoded protein: CASSAPAGRMNTEAFF.

The chain couples TRBV7-9 to TRBJ2-5; D may be TRBD1 (6 bases). This CDR3 region has 13 residues. Trimming stripped 8 bases from V and 1 base from J, with 11 bases between. The germline V gene encodes CDR1 SEHNR and CDR2 FQNEAQ (reference sequence). This chain's CDR3 is CASLQGVQETQYF. The CDR3 coding sequence is TGTGCCAGCCTACAGGGCGTCCAAGAGACCCAGTACTTC.

This clonotype was counted only a few times. V is TRBV5-1 and J is TRBJ1-1; possible D gene TRBD1, 6 bases. Per germline, CDR1 SGHRS and CDR2 YFSETQ. Trimming shortened V by 4 bases and J by 4 bases, and 11 bases separated the two germline ends. The CDR3 spans 13 residues. CDR3 in DNA: TGCGCCAGCAGCCAAAAGGGGGGCACTGAAGCTTTCTTT. As protein: CASSQKGGTEAFF.

This clonotype appeared a few times. The chain is built from TRBV5-5 and TRBJ2-1; perhaps TRBD2 as D (6 bases). Germline CDR1 reads SGHKS; CDR2 reads YYEKEE (reference sequence). V was pared by 6 bases and J by 8 bases, with 15 bases between. CDR3 length: 13 amino acids. CDR3 nucleotides: TGTGCCAGCACCCCCTGGGGGGAACATGAGCAGTTCTTC. It codes for CASTPWGEHEQFF.

The genes are TRBV29-1 and TRBJ2-3; D possibly corresponds to TRBD1 (5 bases). CDR1 is SQVTM, CDR2 ANQGSEA, per germline. The length of the CDR3 is 13 residues. Between the trimmed V and J ends, which lost 6 bases and 2 bases, there was a span of 12 bases. CDR3 in DNA: TGCAGCGTCCTATTAGGGGACACAGATACGCAGTATTTT. Its translation is CSVLLGDTDTQYF.

The J gene is TRBJ2-3, the V gene TRBV30; D is unresolved. The germline gives CDR1 GTSNPN, CDR2 SVGIG (reference sequence). Deletions cut 0 bases from V and 4 bases from J, with 8 bases between. The CDR3 has 13 residues. CDR3 sequence reads: CAWSVHEADTQYF. CDR3 coding DNA: TGTGCCTGGAGTGTCCATGAGGCAGATACGCAGTATTTT.

This clonotype was seen ten or more times. One end of the junction does not line up with germline, which may come from a read error. This chain joins TRBV6-2 or TRBV6-3 and TRBJ2-1, with 14 bases identical to TRBD2. CDR1 MNHEY and CDR2 SVGEGT come from the germline V gene. The CDR3 runs to 12 residues. CDR3: CASSRGLAGANF. The CDR3 DNA reads as TGTGCCAGCAGTCGGGGACTAGCGGGGGCGAACTTC.

This clonotype was observed a few times. The gene calls are TRBV24-1 and TRBJ2-7; the D gene is possibly TRBD1 (5 bases). Deletions cut 7 bases from V and 5 bases from J, with 14 bases between. Germline V gene sequence: CDR1 KGHDR, CDR2 SFDVKD. This CDR3 contains 13 residues. The CDR3 sequence is CATSHPLGDEQYF. DNA of the CDR3: TGTGCCACCAGCCATCCCTTAGGGGACGAGCAGTACTTC.

This clonotype has at least ten counts. CDR3 DNA sequence: TGTGCCAGCAGTTCCATCCTCGGACAGGGACGAGATACGCAGTATTTT. Encoded protein: CASSSILGQGRDTQYF. V gene TRBV6-5 combines with J gene TRBJ2-3; 8 bases match TRBD1. Unmatched junction bases numbered 11, after V lost 4 bases and J lost 5 bases. The germline gives CDR1 MNHEY, CDR2 SVGAGI. The CDR3 loop spans 16 amino acids.

The table lists this clonotype with many counts. The genes are TRBV19 and TRBJ1-1; D uncertain. Germline V CDR1 and CDR2: LNHDA, SQIVND (reference sequence). V gave up 5 bases and J gave up 9 bases, with 13 bases separating them. The CDR3 sequence is 12 residues long. The CDR3 sequence: CASSYRALKAFF. DNA for the CDR3: TGTGCCAGTAGTTACCGGGCCCTAAAAGCTTTCTTT.

This chain connects TRBV12-3 or TRBV12-4 to TRBJ2-5; D remains unclear. The CDR3 length is 12 residues. V was cut by 3 bases and J by 4 bases, with 6 bases left in between. Here the CDR3 reads CASSLTGETQYF. DNA of the CDR3: TGTGCCAGCAGTTTGACGGGAGAGACCCAGTACTTC.

The J gene is TRBJ2-7, the V gene TRBV7-9, with 8 nucleotides matching TRBD1. The CDR3 consists of 15 residues. V dropped 5 bases and J dropped 7; count of bases not matched to a gene: 13. Germline-derived CDR1 and CDR2 are SEHNR and FQNEAQ (reference sequence). CDR3 nucleotides: TGTGCCAGCAGCCCCGTAGGGACAGGAGGTTTGGAGCAGTACTTC. Translation gives CASSPVGTGGLEQYF.

The rearrangement uses TRBV15 and TRBJ2-1; D remains ambiguous. The CDR3 consists of 13 residues. The V gene's germline CDR1 is LNHNV and CDR2 YYDKDF (reference sequence). V was trimmed by 3 bases and J by 5 bases, leaving 8 bases between them. The CDR3 DNA sequence: TGTGCCACCAGCAGTATTGCGGACAATGAGCAGTTCTTC. Translation gives CATSSIADNEQFF.

The chain joins TRBV14 to TRBJ2-1; D is ambiguous. CDR1 and CDR2 from the germline V gene are SGHDN and FVKESK. The CDR3 contains 17 residues. V shed 0 bases and J shed 7 bases, with 19 bases lying between them. The CDR3 DNA reads TGTGCCAGCAGCCAAGAATTATACGCACTCCATGGGAATGAGCAGTTCTTC. This translates into CASSQELYALHGNEQFF.